The clone carrying this T cell receptor (beta chain) turned up a few times. Antigen unknown. Germline V gene lookup returns CDR1 SEHNR and CDR2 FQNEAQ (reference sequence). Germline trimming cut 4 bases from V and 5 bases from J; bases unmatched to any gene: 8. There are 15 residues in the CDR3. The data were taken from a study of early T cells in non-severe SARS-CoV-2 infection. Study-wide results and caveats: CD4 and private specificities were missed by VDJdb matching, which favored anti-spike CD8 responses.

As part of library construction, unique molecular identifiers were attached to individual cDNA molecules. TCRdb re-called the 5' RACE reads with MiXCR, one entry per CDR3 protein. Of tens of thousands of distinct CDR3 sequences listed, 12% are singletons. The source is an adult who was a healthcare worker with PCR-confirmed SARS-CoV-2 infection or an uninfected control (not recorded which). The sequencing here drew on whole blood, taken at baseline. V gene TRBV7-9 combines with J gene TRBJ2-1; 7 bases line up with TRBD1. The CDR3 DNA sequence: TGTGCCAGCAGCTCGCCGGGACAGAAGAACAATGAGCAGTTCTTC. It encodes CASSSPGQKNNEQFF.